This TCR beta chain was captured by sequencing in a study of T cell responses to AZD1222 COVID-19 vaccine (dated by TCRdb to about 2021). For the study in its entirety: A total of under 250 trial participants underwent TCR sequencing, of whom nearly 210 had received two doses of AZD1222 and about 25 had received two doses of the MenACWY control vaccine. Trial participants were enrolled into age subgroups of 18-55, 56-69 and 70-plus years, which contained 148, 28 and 57 TCR-sequenced participants, respectively. The research as a whole found: The 56-69-year group was small, and its depth increase did not reach significance, likely because of low power. Epitopes outside the regions mutated in the B.1.351 and B.1.1.7 variants were reportedly recognized by nearly half of the unique spike-specific TCRs. Most participants were white British and females outnumbered males, and the authors suggested that clonal diversity may have been underestimated. Because no samples from the day 14 peak response were available, repertoires could be characterized only after the peak T cell response. Conclusions about previously exposed vaccinees are limited because only six or seven AZD1222 recipients were SARS-CoV-2 seropositive at baseline. After two AZD1222 doses, both the breadth and the depth of spike-specific TCRs were significantly higher than at day 0 and than in MenACWY recipients. The whole spike protein was spanned by vaccine-associated CD4 TCRs, and dominant responses were seen in regions 160-218 and 743-854.

This clone is large (0.1 to 1%) in its sample. It lacks a known antigen. No much larger clonotype is one base removed from it; base qualities were not supplied. Taken with the paper, the label for time point translates to: about 28 days (+/-7) after the second vaccine dose. AZD1222 recipients whose second dose came at about 4 weeks and those whose second dose came at about 12 weeks were combined into one group, since spike-specific TCR depth and breadth did not differ between the two schedules. Vaccinee samples came from UK trials COV001 and COV002, including a single-blind randomized controlled phase 2/3 trial of AZD1222 (ChAdOx1 nCoV-19) in healthy adults. Trial participant PBMC samples were collected at day 0 and day 28 after the second dose for TCRbeta chain sequencing. The germline V gene yields MDHEN for CDR1 and SYDVKM for CDR2. The CDR3 has 17 amino acids, counting the end cysteine and phenylalanine. Of all the DNA, just the CDR3 is kept, 51 bases in frame from base 1. Trimming removed 6 bases from V and 7 bases from J; the gene matches leave 14 bases unexplained.

The CDR3 regions of human TCRbeta chains were analyzed by immunosequencing. The source study handled its data this way. TCRs in the repertoires were matched against a reference library of SARS-CoV-2-specific TCRs that had been generated with the MIRA antigen-specificity platform. Breadth meant the fraction of unique TCRs that were SARS-CoV-2-associated, whereas depth meant the fraction of total T cells that were SARS-CoV-2-associated. Using the MIRA data, every spike-specific TCR was mapped to the spike region that the TCR reacted to and assigned to either a CD4 or a CD8 class. Log10-transformed breadth and depth values were compared by one-way ANOVA with Sidak's multiple comparisons tests. TCRdb stores this immuneACCESS table with in-frame sequences only. Part of the clones is absent; in the studies checked, under half of the shortfall reflects unresolved V genes, and no reason is known for the rest. V and J calls and clone size are as listed in that table; D and trimming were resolved from the DNA. The sample table lists some 110,000 clones, around 84% of them with a count of one. Clones ranked in the top ten supply approximately 15% of the sample.

The V gene is TRBV28 and the J gene is TRBJ1-5, with 11 middle bases fitting TRBD1. The material sequenced was peripheral blood, taken 28 days after the second AZD1222 dose. The receptor was isolated from an adult who received the AZD1222 COVID-19 vaccine. The CDR3 in this case is CASSETGTGGSRQPQHF. The sequenced DNA: TGTGCCAGCAGCGAGACCGGGACAGGGGGTTCGCGACAGCCCCAGCATTTT.